This TCR beta chain is drawn from a study of cytomegalovirus exposure and HLA in healthy donors. Study-level results: Equally common other TCR beta chains were less clonally expanded than HLA-associated ones, a later analysis found. It was confirmed in vitro that three of the CMV-associated chains were specific for CMV antigens. The authors later found TCR association rates varying by HLA locus, with DRB1 most and HLA-C fewest. Later findings reportedly placed an Asian-associated ancestry cluster below the roughly 700-donor mean for N-insertions.

The germline CDR1 and CDR2 sequences are MDHEN and SYDVKM. The J segment lost 2 bases and the V segment lost 7 bases, leaving 11 bases of the junction unmatched. There are 16 residues in the CDR3. The PCR made use of 60 Vbeta and 13 Jbeta primers. TCRdb's table, derived via immunoSEQ multiplex PCR, lists solely in-frame clones and lacks some. The sample lists approximately 170,000 clones, about 85% occurring once. With regard to this clone: Its antigen is undetermined.

V usage is TRBV28 and J usage is TRBJ2-7; TRBD1 matches 10 bases. The receptor was isolated from a boy between 2 and 10 years old in good health and CMV-seronegative. Sequenced sample: PBMCs. The CDR3 DNA reads TGTGCCAGCACCCTAAGAGGCGGGACAGGGGCCTACGAGCAGTACTTC. It yields the protein CASTLRGGTGAYEQYF.